This T cell receptor beta chain was captured by sequencing in a study of blood T cell repertoires in COVID-19. Study details: Donors in the United States, Italy and Spain gave samples during acute or convalescent COVID-19.

The germline V and J ends were trimmed by 0 bases and 7 bases, with 16 bases remaining between them. Germline V CDR1 and CDR2: SGHDN, FVKESK. This CDR3 is built from 17 residues. Patients at the Seattle site were enrolled during active infection and followed longitudinally. Per the study methods: Amplification of reference gene primers provided the estimated nucleated cell counts. TCRdb's table, derived via immunoSEQ multiplex PCR, lists solely in-frame clones and lacks some. V and J calls and clone size are copied from that table; D and trimming were computed from the DNA. The sample has 330,000 or so clones; about nine tenths are singletons.

The gene calls are TRBV14 and TRBJ1-6, with D unresolved. The sequence was collected from a woman aged 55-69 years with COVID-19, enrolled during active disease. The sequencing input was peripheral blood. The CDR3 coding sequence is TGTGCCAGCAGCCAAGAGACTAGGGTAGGACCGAATTCACCCCTCCACTTT. Translating it yields CASSQETRVGPNSPLHF.